The entry below describes one T cell receptor (beta chain). Base qualities are not at hand, and no much larger clone is one base apart. TCR cDNA was made using 5'RACE template switching, a step that added a universal primer site and unique molecular identifiers. Priming for cDNA synthesis came from both the TCR alpha and TCR beta constant segments. Libraries were amplified in two PCR steps, with sample barcodes and sequencing adapters added in the second step. Sequencing of libraries was performed on Illumina HiSeq 2500 (2x100 bp) or NovaSeq (2x150 bp). Under the source paper's analysis protocol: MIGEC was used to demultiplex reads and collapse the reads into UMI consensus sequences, and MiXCR was used for V(D)J alignment. Vaccine-responding clonotypes were identified with edgeR using replicate PBMC samples, with FDR below 0.01 and a log2 fold change above 5 up to day 15 being required. Each bulk clonotype received a CD4 or CD8 identity based on whether the sequenced CD4 or CD8 repertoire contained that clonotype at higher abundance. To estimate how each clone was distributed across memory phenotypes, clonotype frequencies in memory subsets were weighted by the numbers of FACS-sorted cells. TCRdb applied fastp at Q25 and MiXCR to the public reads, then kept only in-frame beta chains. Every distinct CDR3 protein forms one entry, paired with its most common genes and DNA. The V and J calls and clone size come from TCRdb's table, not from the authors' own analysis. Counted in this sample were tens of thousands of distinct CDR3 sequences; less than 8.5% of them appeared once. Of the sample, 22% falls within the top ten clones.

The data are from a study of T cells after yellow fever vaccination (dated by TCRdb to the late 2010s). Notes on the research overall: Using CD3, CD45RA, CCR7 and CD95 staining, memory subsets (EM, EMRA, CM and Tscm) were sorted on a BD FACS Aria III. Bulk TCR alpha and beta repertoires were sequenced longitudinally to track T-cell clones before and after primary and booster YFV17D yellow fever vaccination. Two healthy male donors made up the cohort, one aged 18 to 30 years and the other aged 30 to 40 years. Blood samples were taken at several timepoints before and after primary and secondary immunization, and bulk PBMC replicates and cell subsets were isolated. The SMART-Seq v4 Ultra Low Input RNA kit was used to prepare libraries from fractions with low cell numbers. Sorting of memory subsets took place on days 0, 15 and 45 and at 18 months after primary vaccination, as well as on days 0, 15 and 45 after the 30-year booster. Results and caveats for the whole study, not just this receptor: Because the study included only a couple of donors, the extent to which the findings can be generalized is limited. Compared with the primary T-cell response, the secondary T-cell response was faster but weaker, reaching its peak on day 5 rather than on day 15. Computational filtering was needed because FACS-sorted repertoires could contain abundant contaminating clonotypes from the bulk population. A small share of clonotypes was detected in both CD4 and CD8 compartments, with the overlap likely arising from convergent recombination. After the booster, most of the clones that had expanded following primary vaccination were detected again (almost 98% of CD4 and 80% to 90% of CD8), which suggests that memory was broadly maintained. In the sorted memory subsets on day 0, nearly all of the vaccine-responding clonotypes fell below detection.

The meaning of the sample's treatment or condition label: live attenuated yellow fever vaccine strain. PBMCs were isolated from peripheral blood using a standard Ficoll-Paque protocol. For sorted memory subsets, RNA extraction was done with the RNeasy Micro Kit. The germline V gene gives CDR1 as MDHEN and CDR2 as SYDVKM. There are 15 amino acids in the CDR3, from cysteine to phenylalanine inclusive. The retained sequence is limited to the CDR3, 45 bases, with the frame set at the first base. V was cut back by 5 bases and J by 0 bases, leaving a gap of 8 bases between them. Sequenced here: PBMCs, either bulk or a sorted T-cell subset (CD4+, CD8+, memory, or dextramer-sorted; not recorded which), sampled on the day of the first yellow fever vaccination. The chain is encoded by TRBV28 joined to TRBJ1-6; the D gene is not confidently resolved. This clonotype was sampled from a man aged 18-30 years who received the YFV17D yellow fever vaccine. The CDR3 reads as follows: CASSLLSSYNSPLHF. At the DNA level, the sequence is TGTGCCAGCAGTCTTTTGAGCTCCTATAATTCACCCCTCCACTTT.